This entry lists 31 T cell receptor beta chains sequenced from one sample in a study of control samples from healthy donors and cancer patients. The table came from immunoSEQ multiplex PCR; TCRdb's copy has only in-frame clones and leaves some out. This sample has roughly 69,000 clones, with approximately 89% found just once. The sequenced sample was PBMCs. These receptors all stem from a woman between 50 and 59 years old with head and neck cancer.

CDR3 residues: CASSPDSFNQPQHF. The CDR3 DNA follows: TGCGCCAGCAGCCCCGACAGCTTCAATCAGCCCCAGCATTTT. The J gene is TRBJ1-5, the V gene TRBV5-1, with D maybe TRBD1 (5 bases). The CDR3 is 14 amino acids. Trimming cost V 4 bases and J 3 bases, with 11 bases left between them. The germline CDR1 and CDR2 sequences are SGHRS and YFSETQ.

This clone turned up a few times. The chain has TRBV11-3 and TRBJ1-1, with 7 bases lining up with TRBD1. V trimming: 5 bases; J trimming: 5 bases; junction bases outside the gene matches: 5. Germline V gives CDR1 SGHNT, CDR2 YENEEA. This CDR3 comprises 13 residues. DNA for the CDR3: TGTGCCAGCAGCCTGGACAGGAGGACTGAAGCTTTCTTT. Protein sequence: CASSLDRRTEAFF.

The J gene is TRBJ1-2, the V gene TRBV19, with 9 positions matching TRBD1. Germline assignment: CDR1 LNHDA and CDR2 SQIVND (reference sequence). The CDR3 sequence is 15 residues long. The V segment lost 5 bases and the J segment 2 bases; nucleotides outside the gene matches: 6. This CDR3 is CASSDPGTGNYGYTF. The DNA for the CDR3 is TGTGCCAGTAGTGACCCGGGGACAGGGAACTATGGCTACACCTTC.

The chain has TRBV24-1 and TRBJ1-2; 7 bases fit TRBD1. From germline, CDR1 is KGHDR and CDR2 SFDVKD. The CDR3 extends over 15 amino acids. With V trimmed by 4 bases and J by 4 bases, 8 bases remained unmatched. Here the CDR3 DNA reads TGTGCCACCAGTGACCCCGACAGGGAGTTCTATGGCTACACCTTC. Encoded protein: CATSDPDREFYGYTF.

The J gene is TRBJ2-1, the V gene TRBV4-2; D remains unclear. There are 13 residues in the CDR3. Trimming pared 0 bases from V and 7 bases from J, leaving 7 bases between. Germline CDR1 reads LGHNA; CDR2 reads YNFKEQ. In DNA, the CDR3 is TGTGCCAGCAGCCAAGAACCCGGTAATGAGCAGTTCTTC. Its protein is CASSQEPGNEQFF.

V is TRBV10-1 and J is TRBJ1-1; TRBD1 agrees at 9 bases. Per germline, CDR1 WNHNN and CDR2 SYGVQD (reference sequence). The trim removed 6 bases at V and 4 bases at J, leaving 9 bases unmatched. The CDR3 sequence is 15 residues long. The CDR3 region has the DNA TGCGCCAGCAGAACTACCGGGACAGGGCGCACTGAAGCTTTCTTT. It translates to CASRTTGTGRTEAFF.

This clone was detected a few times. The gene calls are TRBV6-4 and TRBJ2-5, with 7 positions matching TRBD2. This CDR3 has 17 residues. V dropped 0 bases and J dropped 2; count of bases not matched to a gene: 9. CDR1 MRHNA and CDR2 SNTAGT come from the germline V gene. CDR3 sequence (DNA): TGTGCCAGCAGTGACTCCGAAGAGGGACTAAAACAAGAGACCCAGTACTTC. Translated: CASSDSEEGLKQETQYF.

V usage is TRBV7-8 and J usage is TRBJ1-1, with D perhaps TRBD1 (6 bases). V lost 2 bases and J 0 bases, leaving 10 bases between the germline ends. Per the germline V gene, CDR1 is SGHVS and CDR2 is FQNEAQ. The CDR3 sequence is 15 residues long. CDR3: CASSLSRTVNTEAFF. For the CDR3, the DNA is TGTGCCAGCAGCTTAAGTCGGACAGTGAACACTGAAGCTTTCTTT.

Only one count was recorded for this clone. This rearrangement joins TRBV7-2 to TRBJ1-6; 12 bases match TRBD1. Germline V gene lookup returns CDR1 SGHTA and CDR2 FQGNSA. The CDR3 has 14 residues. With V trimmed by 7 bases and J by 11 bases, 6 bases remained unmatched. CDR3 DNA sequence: TGTGCCAGCAAAGAAGGGACAGGGGGCACACCCCTCCACTTT. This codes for CASKEGTGGTPLHF.

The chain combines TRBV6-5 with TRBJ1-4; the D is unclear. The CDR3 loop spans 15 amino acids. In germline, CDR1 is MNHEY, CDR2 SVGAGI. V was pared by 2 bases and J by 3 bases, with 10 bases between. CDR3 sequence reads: CASSYDQSSNEKLFF. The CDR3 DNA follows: TGTGCCAGCAGTTACGACCAGTCTTCTAATGAAAAACTGTTTTTT.

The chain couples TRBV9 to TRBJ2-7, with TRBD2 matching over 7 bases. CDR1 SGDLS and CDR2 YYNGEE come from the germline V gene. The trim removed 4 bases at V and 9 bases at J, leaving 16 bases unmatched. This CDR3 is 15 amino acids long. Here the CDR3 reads CASSPRGEPTNGQYF. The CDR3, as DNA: TGTGCCAGCAGCCCCCGGGGGGAGCCTACGAATGGGCAGTACTTC. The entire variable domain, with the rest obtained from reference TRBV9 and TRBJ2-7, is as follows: DSGVTQTPKHLITATGQRVTLRCSPRSGDLSVYWYQQSLDQGLQFLIQYYNGEERAKGNILERFSAQQFPDLHSELNLSSLELGDSALYFCASSPRGEPTNGQYFGPGTRLTVT.

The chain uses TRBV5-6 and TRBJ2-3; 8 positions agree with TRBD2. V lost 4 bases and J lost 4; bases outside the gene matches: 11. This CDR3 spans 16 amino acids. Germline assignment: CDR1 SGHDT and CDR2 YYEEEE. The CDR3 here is CASSPMSGGVADTQYF. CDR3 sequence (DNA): TGTGCCAGCAGCCCCATGAGCGGGGGCGTAGCAGATACGCAGTATTTT.

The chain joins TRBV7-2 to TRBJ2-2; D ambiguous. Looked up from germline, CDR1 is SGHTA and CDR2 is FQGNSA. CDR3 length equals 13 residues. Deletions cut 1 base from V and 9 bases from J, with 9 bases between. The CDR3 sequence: CASSLGGRRELFF. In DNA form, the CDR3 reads TGTGCCAGCAGCTTAGGGGGTAGGAGGGAGCTGTTTTTT. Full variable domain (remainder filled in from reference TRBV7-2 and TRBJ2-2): GAGVSQSPSNKVTEKGKDVELRCDPISGHTALYWYRQSLGQGLEFLIYFQGNSAPDKSGLPSDRFSAERTGGSVSTLTIQRTQQEDSAVYLCASSLGGRRELFFGEGSRLTVL.

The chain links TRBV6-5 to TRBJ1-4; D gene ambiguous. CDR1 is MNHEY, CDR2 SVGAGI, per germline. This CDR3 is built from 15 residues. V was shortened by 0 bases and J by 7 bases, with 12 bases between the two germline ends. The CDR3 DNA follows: TGTGCCAGCAGTTACTCGTTCGGATCAGGTGAAAAACTGTTTTTT. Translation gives CASSYSFGSGEKLFF.

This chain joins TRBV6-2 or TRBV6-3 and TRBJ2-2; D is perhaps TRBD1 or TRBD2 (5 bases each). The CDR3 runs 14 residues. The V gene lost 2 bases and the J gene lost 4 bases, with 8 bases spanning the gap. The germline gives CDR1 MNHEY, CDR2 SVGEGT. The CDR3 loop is CASSYEGFTGELFF. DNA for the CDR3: TGTGCCAGCAGTTACGAGGGGTTCACCGGGGAGCTGTTTTTT.

CDR3 in DNA: TGCGCCAGCAGCTCCGGGACAGGGCGAGGGGAGACCCAGTACTTC. Translating it yields CASSSGTGRGETQYF. This chain joins TRBV5-1 and TRBJ2-5; 9 bases map to TRBD1. V gave up 3 bases and J gave up 5 bases; unmatched junction bases: 8. CDR1 SGHRS and CDR2 YFSETQ come from the germline V gene. The CDR3 loop spans 15 amino acids.

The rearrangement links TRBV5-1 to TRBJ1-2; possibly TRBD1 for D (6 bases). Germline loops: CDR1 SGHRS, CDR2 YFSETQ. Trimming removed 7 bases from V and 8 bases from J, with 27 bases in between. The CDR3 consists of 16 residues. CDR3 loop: CASGRGPGERVFGYTF. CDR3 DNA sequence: TGCGCCAGCGGGCGGGGGCCGGGCGAAAGGGTTTTCGGCTACACCTTC. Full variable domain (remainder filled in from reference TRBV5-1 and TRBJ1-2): KAGVTQTPRYLIKTRGQQVTLSCSPISGHRSVSWYQQTPGQGLQFLFEYFSETQRNKGNFPGRFSGRQFSNSRSEMNVSTLELGDSALYLCASGRGPGERVFGYTFGSGTRLTVV.

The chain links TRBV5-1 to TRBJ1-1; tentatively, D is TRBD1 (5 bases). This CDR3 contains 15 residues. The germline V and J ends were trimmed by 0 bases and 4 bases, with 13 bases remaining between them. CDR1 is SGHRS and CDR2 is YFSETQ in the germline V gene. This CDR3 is CASSLEGNRGTEAFF. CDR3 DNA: TGCGCCAGCAGCTTGGAGGGAAATAGGGGCACTGAAGCTTTCTTT.

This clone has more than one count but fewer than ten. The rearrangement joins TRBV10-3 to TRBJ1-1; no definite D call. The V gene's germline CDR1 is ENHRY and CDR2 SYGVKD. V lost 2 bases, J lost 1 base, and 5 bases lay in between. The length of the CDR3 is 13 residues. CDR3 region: CAISEPRNTEAFF. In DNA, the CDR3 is TGTGCCATCAGTGAGCCCCGGAACACTGAAGCTTTCTTT.

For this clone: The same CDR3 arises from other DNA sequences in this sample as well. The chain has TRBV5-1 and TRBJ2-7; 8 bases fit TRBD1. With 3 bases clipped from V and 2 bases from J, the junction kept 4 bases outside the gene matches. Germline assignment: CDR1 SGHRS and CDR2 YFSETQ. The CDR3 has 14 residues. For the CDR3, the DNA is TGCGCCAGCAGCTCCGGGACAGGAACCTACGAGCAGTACTTC. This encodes CASSSGTGTYEQYF.

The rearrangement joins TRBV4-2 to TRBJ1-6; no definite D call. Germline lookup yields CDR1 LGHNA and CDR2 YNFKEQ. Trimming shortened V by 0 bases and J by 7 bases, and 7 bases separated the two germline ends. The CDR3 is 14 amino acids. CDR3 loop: CASSQEGGNSPLHF. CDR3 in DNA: TGTGCCAGCAGCCAAGAGGGAGGAAATTCACCCCTCCACTTT.

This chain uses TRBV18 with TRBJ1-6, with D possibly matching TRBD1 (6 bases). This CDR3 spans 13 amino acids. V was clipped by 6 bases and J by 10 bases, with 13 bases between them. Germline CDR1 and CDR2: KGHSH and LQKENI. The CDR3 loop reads CASSLSGESPLHF. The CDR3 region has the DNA TGTGCCAGCTCCCTCTCAGGGGAATCACCCCTCCACTTT.

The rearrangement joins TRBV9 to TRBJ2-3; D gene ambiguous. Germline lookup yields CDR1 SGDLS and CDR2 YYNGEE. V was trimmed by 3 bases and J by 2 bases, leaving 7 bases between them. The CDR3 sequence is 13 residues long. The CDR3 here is CASSARATDTQYF. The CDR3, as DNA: TGTGCCAGCAGCGCAAGGGCCACAGATACGCAGTATTTT.

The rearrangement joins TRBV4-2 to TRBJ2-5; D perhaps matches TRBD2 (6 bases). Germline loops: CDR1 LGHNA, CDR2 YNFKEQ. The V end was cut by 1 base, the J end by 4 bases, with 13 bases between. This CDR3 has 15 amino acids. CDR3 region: CASSQGRSGVETQYF. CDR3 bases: TGTGCCAGCAGCCAAGGGCGATCGGGGGTAGAGACCCAGTACTTC.

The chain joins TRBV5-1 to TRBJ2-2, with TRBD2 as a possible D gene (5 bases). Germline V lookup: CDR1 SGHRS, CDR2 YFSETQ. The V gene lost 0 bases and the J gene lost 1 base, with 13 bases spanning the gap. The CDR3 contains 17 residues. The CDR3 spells CASSLDLGLRNTGELFF. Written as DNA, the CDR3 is TGCGCCAGCAGCTTGGATCTAGGACTTAGGAACACCGGGGAGCTGTTTTTT.

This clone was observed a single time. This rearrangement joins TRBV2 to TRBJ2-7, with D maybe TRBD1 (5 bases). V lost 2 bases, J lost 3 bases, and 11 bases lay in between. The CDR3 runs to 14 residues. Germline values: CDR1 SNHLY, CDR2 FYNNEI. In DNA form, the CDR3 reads TGTGCCAGCAGTGAAAGGTGGACAAACTACGAGCAGTACTTC. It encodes CASSERWTNYEQYF.

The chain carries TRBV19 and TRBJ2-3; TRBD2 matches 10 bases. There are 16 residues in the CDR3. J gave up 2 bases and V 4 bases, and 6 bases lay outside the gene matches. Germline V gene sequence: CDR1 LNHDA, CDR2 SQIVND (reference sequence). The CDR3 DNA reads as TGTGCCAGTAGTAAACTAGCGGGGAGACCCACAGATACGCAGTATTTT. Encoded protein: CASSKLAGRPTDTQYF.

CDR3 amino acids: CASSPLGGAKNIQYF. CDR3 DNA sequence: TGTGCCAGCAGTCCCCTCGGGGGGGCCAAAAACATTCAGTACTTC. The gene calls are TRBV7-9 and TRBJ2-4; 7 bases line up with TRBD2. Germline V gives CDR1 SEHNR, CDR2 FQNEAQ (reference sequence). The CDR3 sequence is 15 residues long. J gave up 1 base and V 6 bases, and 6 bases lay outside the gene matches.

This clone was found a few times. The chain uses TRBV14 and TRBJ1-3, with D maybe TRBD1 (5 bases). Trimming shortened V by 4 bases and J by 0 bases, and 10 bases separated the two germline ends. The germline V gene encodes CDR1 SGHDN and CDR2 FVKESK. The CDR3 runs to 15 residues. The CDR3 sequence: CASSPAGSSGNTIYF. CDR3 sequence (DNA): TGTGCCAGCAGCCCAGCAGGGAGCTCTGGAAACACCATATATTTT. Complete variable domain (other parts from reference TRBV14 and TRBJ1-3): EAGVTQFPSHSVIEKGQTVTLRCDPISGHDNLYWYRRVMGKEIKFLLHFVKESKQDESGMPNNRFLAERTGGTYSTLKVQPAELEDSGVYFCASSPAGSSGNTIYFGEGSWLTVV.

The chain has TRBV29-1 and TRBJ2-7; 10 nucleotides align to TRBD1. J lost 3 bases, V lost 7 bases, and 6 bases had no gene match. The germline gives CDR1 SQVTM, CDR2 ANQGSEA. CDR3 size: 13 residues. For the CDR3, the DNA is TGCAGCGGAGGACAGGGGGAGAACTACGAGCAGTACTTC. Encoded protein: CSGGQGENYEQYF.

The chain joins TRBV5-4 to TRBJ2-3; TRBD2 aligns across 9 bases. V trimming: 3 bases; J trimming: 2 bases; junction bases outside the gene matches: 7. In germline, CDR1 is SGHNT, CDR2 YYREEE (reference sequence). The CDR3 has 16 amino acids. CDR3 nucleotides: TGTGCCAGCAGCTACTTAGCGGGGGCCTACACAGATACGCAGTATTTT. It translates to CASSYLAGAYTDTQYF.